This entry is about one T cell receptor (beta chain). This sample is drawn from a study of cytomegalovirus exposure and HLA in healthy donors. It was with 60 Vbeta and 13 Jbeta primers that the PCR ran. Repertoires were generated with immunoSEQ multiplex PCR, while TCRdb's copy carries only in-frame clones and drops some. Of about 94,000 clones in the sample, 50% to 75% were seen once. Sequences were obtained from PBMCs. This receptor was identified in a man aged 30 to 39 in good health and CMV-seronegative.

The CDR3 sequence: CASSYRQGGNQPQHF. The CDR3, as DNA: TGTGCCAGCAGTTACCGGCAGGGTGGCAATCAGCCCCAGCATTTT. The rearrangement links TRBV6-5 to TRBJ1-5, with D possibly TRBD1 on 5 matching bases. Germline loops: CDR1 MNHEY, CDR2 SVGAGI. The V gene lost 2 bases and the J gene lost 2 bases, with 10 bases spanning the gap. The CDR3 runs 15 residues.